This T cell receptor (beta chain) was sequenced during a study of blood T cells in healthy people across ages. Study outcomes and limitations: With unsorted PBMCs, a conclusive comparison of naive versus antigen-experienced cells was not possible. Nothing was known about donor CMV status, and this possibly confounded expanded clonotype changes. Comparison with aged donors showed that long-lived donors had more naive CD4+ cells and higher diversity.

V lost 3 bases and J lost 1, with 14 bases in between. The CDR3 sequence is 16 residues long. The V gene's germline CDR1 is SEHNR and CDR2 FQNEAQ (reference sequence). Using a J-beta primer mix together with a sample-barcoded 5' primer, a second PCR was run for about 6 to 11 cycles. Every cDNA was tagged by a template-switch adaptor with 12 random nucleotides. TCRdb called the 5' RACE reads again in MiXCR, with one record for every CDR3 protein. The table has some 890,000 distinct CDR3 sequences, 29% seen once. In regard to this clonotype: The antigen is undetermined.

Another study also made use of these data, one on T cells of mothers and their children.

This clonotype originated in a middle-aged woman in good health. This sequence joins TRBV7-9 and TRBJ2-3; possibly TRBD2 for D (6 bases). Sequencing was performed on blood. In nucleotides, the CDR3 is TGTGCCAGCAGCTTCCGCCAAGCGGGTGGCACAGATACGCAGTATTTT. This sequence encodes CASSFRQAGGTDTQYF.